This T cell receptor (beta chain) was recovered during a study of regulatory T cells (dated by TCRdb to the late 2010s). Some background on the complete study: The study compared T-cell receptor beta repertoires of sorted regulatory, conventional CD4+ and CD8+ T cells between CD3G-deficient patients and healthy controls.

On this clone: Which antigen it targets is not known. Base qualities were left out, and no much larger clone turns up one base away.

The multiplex PCR used 52 forward TRBV primers and 13 reverse TRBJ primers, with assay-based and computational corrections for amplification bias. Within the immunoSEQ assay, multiplex PCR amplified rearranged TRB loci from genomic DNA. Sequencing of the TRB amplicons was done on an Illumina HiSeq platform. On the authors' methods: Raw sequences were error-filtered and aligned to reference gene sequences by custom algorithms, then analyzed with the immunoSEQ online tools. The frequencies of productive and nonproductive TRB rearrangements were evaluated among unique sequences as well as among total sequences. The likelihood of self-reactivity was estimated by examining two features, hydrophobicity and amino acid composition, of TRB CDR3 positions 6 and 7. For group comparisons, t tests, Mann-Whitney tests or two-way ANOVA were performed in Prism software. The table comes from immuneACCESS by way of TCRdb, which keeps in-frame sequences with V and J called. Part of the clones is missing from these tables; in studies checked, under half for an unresolved V gene and the rest for unknown reasons. The D gene and trimming were derived from the DNA, and the V and J assignments and clone size from that table. This sample is represented by 32,000 or so clones; 85% to 95% of them were singletons. The ten largest clones represent approximately 1.5% of the sample.

Broad study findings and their caveats: Conventional CD4+ T cells from CD3G-deficient patients were enriched for hydrophobic residues at CDR3 positions 6 and 7, suggesting more self-reactive specificities. Restricted unique TRB V-J pairs and skewed V and J gene usage were observed in patient repertoires, most markedly in regulatory T cells.

The CDR3 measures 16 amino acids from cysteine to phenylalanine. Of the read, only the CDR3 DNA is kept; its 48 bases are in frame from base 1. Based on the germline V gene (reference sequence), the CDR1 and CDR2 sequences are SGHKS and YYEKEE. V lost 3 bases and J lost 2 bases; the stretch between them is 18 bases long. Every CD3G-deficient patient showed evidence of autoimmunity, and the autoimmunity was more severe in two of the patients. Patients were tested at ages ranging from 2 to 39 years, and reduced naive and increased memory CD4+ and CD8+ T-cell proportions were found in the patients. CD4+ cells were FACS-sorted into CD25-high CD127-low regulatory T cells and CD25-low CD127-high conventional CD4+ T cells. The patient group comprised 5 or 6 individuals with CD3G deficiency. Patient samples and clinical data were obtained from an international physician network spanning the United States, Europe and Asia. Peripheral blood mononuclear cells were isolated by Ficoll density separation.

The chain employs TRBV5-5 and TRBJ2-7, with the D segment possibly TRBD1 or TRBD2, each aligning over 5 bases. Sequencing used conventional CD4+ T cells sorted from blood. The sequence derives from a person aged 18 to 35 with CD3G deficiency. In nucleotides, the sequence is TGTGCCAGCAGCTCATCTACCGGGACCTTCACCTACGAGCAGTACTTC. It specifies CASSSSTGTFTYEQYF.